The rows below give T cell receptor beta chains drawn from one sample of a study of monozygotic twins with inflammatory bowel disease. TCRdb re-called the 5' RACE reads, yielding one record per CDR3 amino acid sequence without DNA. The clone table shows under 350,000 distinct CDR3 sequences, with the ten largest holding over 5.5%. The sequenced sample was blood. All receptors derive from a human donor with ulcerative colitis or Crohn's disease, or a healthy co-twin of an affected twin (not recorded which). The CDR3 runs from the conserved cysteine through the conserved F or W.

CDR3,J,V,length
CAIGPASVKDTQYF,TRBJ2-3,TRBV10-3,14
CASSGRQGGSPLHF,TRBJ1-6,TRBV9,14
CASNTDYSGNTIYF,TRBJ1-3,TRBV7-2,14
CASSRGLAAYEQYF,TRBJ2-7,TRBV6-2/TRBV6-3,14
CASRDGRLNTEAFF,TRBJ1-1,TRBV28,14
CAISETSSIHWETQYF,TRBJ2-5,TRBV10-3,16
CASSPFGQTNTEAFF,TRBJ1-1,TRBV7-2,15
CASKYREGSSYEQYF,TRBJ2-7,TRBV2,15
CASSRDPQGQGNQPQHF,TRBJ1-5,TRBV5-1,17
CASSYMTGGTGELFF,TRBJ2-2,TRBV7-2,15
CASSYPISGTYNEQFF,TRBJ2-1,TRBV6-2/TRBV6-3,16
CASSLVGTGGSYGYTF,TRBJ1-2,TRBV7-8,16
CASSEKIRGVSQYF,TRBJ2-7,TRBV2,14
CACVQGRIGYTF,TRBJ1-2,TRBV30,12
CSARWGPRVGDYNSPLHF,TRBJ1-6,TRBV20-1,18
CASTVTDIIYNEQFF,TRBJ2-1,TRBV12-3/TRBV12-4,15
CASSQERSTSGNTIYF,TRBJ1-3,TRBV4-3,16
CSVSLAGLREQYF,TRBJ2-7,TRBV29-1,13
CASSVTSGSYNEQFF,TRBJ2-1,TRBV9,15
CASSQEGRRNTGELFF,TRBJ2-2,TRBV4-3,16
CASSYSIPSLGDTQYF,TRBJ2-3,TRBV6-5,16
CSAGRAGGPNNEQFF,TRBJ2-1,TRBV20-1,15
CASSWRRELQETQYF,TRBJ2-5,TRBV5-1,15
CACRQLAGSYEQYF,TRBJ2-7,TRBV30,14
CASSLDRGLKFF,TRBJ2-4,TRBV11-2,12
CASSFKGGRDPRYEQYF,TRBJ2-7,TRBV12-3/TRBV12-4,17
CASTIGVGAGANVLTF,TRBJ2-6,TRBV12-3/TRBV12-4,16
CASSRQTSGRARGTDTQYF,TRBJ2-3,TRBV6-4,19
CASSVEGTNSYEQYF,TRBJ2-7,TRBV9,15
CASSQEGGTGGMQFF,TRBJ2-1,TRBV3-1,15
CASPSGNTGELFF,TRBJ2-2,TRBV7-9,13
CASSLRAGVGYNEQFF,TRBJ2-1,TRBV6-5,16
CASSRLVYNEQFF,TRBJ2-1,TRBV19,13
CASSLSSSGQGGDGYTF,TRBJ1-2,TRBV27,17
CASSFYYNEQFF,TRBJ2-1,TRBV3-1,12
CASSKEGQNTEAFF,TRBJ1-1,TRBV21-1,14
CASADTGFDGGELFF,TRBJ2-2,TRBV27,15
CASSLLGAYEQYF,TRBJ2-7,TRBV5-4,13
CASSYSLRGSNEKLFF,TRBJ1-4,TRBV6-5,16
CASSYGGGSYEQYF,TRBJ2-7,TRBV6-5,14
CASSIDYLGKFF,TRBJ2-1,TRBV19,12
CASSLLIKIGSYNEQFF,TRBJ2-1,TRBV27,17
CASSETGGMDQPQHF,TRBJ1-5,TRBV25-1,15
CASSQASGPGYEQYF,TRBJ2-7,TRBV14,15
CASSEGQGAFGYTF,TRBJ1-2,TRBV6-1,14
CASALAGGISNEQFF,TRBJ2-1,TRBV6-2/TRBV6-3,15
CASSVVANSYNEQFF,TRBJ2-1,TRBV9,15
CASSETGTGGASGSPLHF,TRBJ1-6,TRBV10-2,18
CATRGLAGGVNEQFF,TRBJ2-1,TRBV15,15
CSALKSQGAYEQYF,TRBJ2-7,TRBV20-1,14
CASSPRTGRREKLFF,TRBJ1-4,TRBV7-2,15
CSAREGVWGLEEQYF,TRBJ2-7,TRBV20-1,15
CASSYVPSSYNEQFF,TRBJ2-1,TRBV27,15
CASRGRVDRPQHF,TRBJ1-5,TRBV19,13
CASSLSGGFQETQYF,TRBJ2-5,TRBV23-1,15
CSARGGTSYNEQFF,TRBJ2-1,TRBV20-1,14
CASSYSMVGGYEQYF,TRBJ2-7,TRBV6-2/TRBV6-3,15